Presented here are 15 T cell receptor beta chains from one specimen sequenced in a study of metastatic and nonmetastatic thyroid tumors. TCRdb re-called the PCR reads with MiXCR. The top ten hold roughly 22% of the sample, which has 46,000 or so clones, under 20% seen once. Before thyroid surgery, none of the patients had received any treatment. Sequencing input: blood. The receptors come from a female donor with papillary thyroid cancer or a benign thyroid nodule (not recorded which). Some clones in this sample may be carry-over from other donors' samples.

This clone has at least ten counts. The J gene is TRBJ2-6, the V gene TRBV29-1, with 10 bases lining up with TRBD1. There are 15 residues in the CDR3. The germline V gene encodes CDR1 SQVTM and CDR2 ANQGSEA. V trimming: 5 bases; J trimming: 2 bases; junction bases outside the gene matches: 3. For the CDR3, the DNA is TGCAGCGTTATCGACAGGGGGCCTGGGGCCAACGTCCTGACTTTC. Protein: CSVIDRGPGANVLTF.

The chain links TRBV11-1 to TRBJ2-7, with TRBD2 matching 11 bases. V lost 1 base and J lost 2; bases outside the gene matches: 7. Germline CDR1 SGHAT, CDR2 FQDESV (reference sequence). The CDR3 extends over 17 amino acids. Here the CDR3 reads CASSLDSGLAVAYEQYF. The CDR3 nucleotides are TGTGCCAGCAGCTTAGATTCGGGACTAGCGGTCGCCTACGAGCAGTACTTC.

A note on this clone: A much larger clone lies one base from this, so it may be a read error. The sample has other DNA sequences that encode this CDR3 too. V gene TRBV5-4 combines with J gene TRBJ2-2; TRBD2 might be the D (5 bases). V was clipped by 4 bases and J by 2 bases, with 12 bases between them. The CDR3 is 15 amino acids. The germline CDR1 and CDR2 sequences are SGHNT and YYREEE (reference sequence). The CDR3 region is CASSPGGANTGELFF. The CDR3 DNA sequence: TGTGCCAGCAGCCCTGGAGGTGCCAACACCGGGGAGCTGTTTTTT.

This clone was seen only a few times. This sequence joins TRBV30 and TRBJ1-1; 7 nucleotides agree with TRBD1. After removal of 0 bases from V and 2 bases from J, the junction contained 3 bases not matched to a gene. The CDR3 totals 14 residues. In germline, CDR1 is GTSNPN, CDR2 SVGIG (reference sequence). The CDR3 region has the DNA TGTGCCTGGAGTGTTGGGACAGTTAACACTGAAGCTTTCTTT. This sequence encodes CAWSVGTVNTEAFF. Full variable domain (rest looked up from reference TRBV30 and TRBJ1-1): SQTIHQWPATLVQPVGSPLSLECTVEGTSNPNLYWYRQAAGRGLQLLFYSVGIGQISSEVPQNLSASRPQDRQFILSSKKLLLSDSGFYLCAWSVGTVNTEAFFGQGTRLTVV.

This clone has a count of ten or more. J is TRBJ1-2 and V is TRBV7-9; D is ambiguous. The germline V gene has CDR1 SEHNR and CDR2 FQNEAQ (reference sequence). The germline V and J ends were trimmed by 7 bases and 6 bases, with 18 bases remaining between them. This CDR3 has 14 amino acids. CDR3 in DNA: TGTGCCAGCACCCCCCGGGAGGGTTTGAATGGCTACACCTTC. It translates to CASTPREGLNGYTF. The whole variable domain, remainder taken from reference TRBV7-9 and TRBJ1-2, is DTGVSQNPRHKITKRGQNVTFRCDPISEHNRLYWYRQTLGQGPEFLTYFQNEAQLEKSRLLSDRFSAERPKGSFSTLEIQRTEQGDSAMYLCASTPREGLNGYTFGSGTRLTVV.

There are many counts of this clone. The CDR3 nucleotides read TGTGCCAGCAGCTTAACGCGCAGGGGGGAGAACACCGGGGAGCTGTTTTTT. It yields the protein CASSLTRRGENTGELFF. The V and J genes are TRBV7-3 and TRBJ2-2; tentatively, D is TRBD1 (7 bases). This CDR3 is 17 amino acids long. Germline V gene data show CDR1 as SGHTA and CDR2 as FQGTGA. The V and J ends lost 0 bases and 1 base respectively, with 12 bases between them. The whole variable domain, remainder taken from reference TRBV7-3 and TRBJ2-2, is GAGVSQTPSNKVTEKGKYVELRCDPISGHTALYWYRQSLGQGPEFLIYFQGTGAADDSGLPNDRFFAVRPEGSVSTLKIQRTERGDSAVYLCASSLTRRGENTGELFFGEGSRLTVL.

The gene calls are TRBV19 and TRBJ2-3; D unclear. From germline, CDR1 is LNHDA and CDR2 SQIVND (reference sequence). Trimming took off 3 bases at V and 0 bases at J, with 4 bases between the two ends. The CDR3 sequence is 13 residues long. The CDR3 sequence is CASSMASTDTQYF. The CDR3 DNA is TGTGCCAGTAGTATGGCGAGCACAGATACGCAGTATTTT.

This clone was found many times. This chain uses TRBV3-1 with TRBJ1-3; D is unresolved. Trimming took off 1 base at V and 0 bases at J, with 7 bases between the two ends. The germline gives CDR1 LGHDT, CDR2 YNNKEL (reference sequence). The CDR3 has 15 amino acids. CDR3 loop: CASSQGAGSGNTIYF. CDR3 bases: TGTGCCAGCAGCCAAGGGGCCGGCTCTGGAAACACCATATATTTT.

The V gene is TRBV24-1, the J gene TRBJ2-3, with 7 bases aligning to TRBD2. CDR3 length: 13 amino acids. The ends lost 4 bases at V and 9 bases at J; junction bases unmatched: 6. Per germline, CDR1 KGHDR and CDR2 SFDVKD. Here the CDR3 DNA reads TGTGCCACCAGTGAAAGGACTAGTAGGACGCAGTATTTT. This gives the protein CATSERTSRTQYF.

The V and J genes are TRBV5-1 and TRBJ2-1; maybe TRBD2 (5 bases). The germline gives CDR1 SGHRS, CDR2 YFSETQ. With 4 bases removed from V and 7 bases from J, the gap between germline ends came to 9 bases. There are 12 residues in the CDR3. The CDR3 loop reads CASSHGENEQFF. CDR3 DNA sequence: TGCGCCAGCAGCCACGGGGAGAATGAGCAGTTCTTC.

This clone was observed a few times. V gene TRBV12-3 or TRBV12-4 combines with J gene TRBJ2-1, with D hard to call. The V end lost 5 bases, the J end lost 7 bases, and 15 bases lay between the germline ends. CDR3 length: 14 residues. In DNA, the CDR3 is TGTGCCAGCAGTGTGTCGGGTGTCGGGAATGAGCAGTTCTTC. Its protein is CASSVSGVGNEQFF.

In its sample, this clone was seen many times. This rearrangement joins TRBV19 to TRBJ1-4, with a weak D call TRBD1 (6 bases). Germline V gene data show CDR1 as LNHDA and CDR2 as SQIVND (reference sequence). Trimming left V 5 bases short and J 0 bases short, with 16 bases between. This CDR3 has 17 residues. CDR3 nucleotides: TGTGCCAGTAGTCTGTATAGGACAGTTGCAACTAATGAAAAACTGTTTTTT. Translated, it gives CASSLYRTVATNEKLFF.

Many counts were recorded for this clone. The chain has TRBV11-3 and TRBJ1-2, with TRBD1 as a possible D gene (5 bases). The length of the CDR3 is 14 residues. V lost 4 bases and J 6 bases, leaving 15 bases between the germline ends. CDR1 SGHNT and CDR2 YENEEA come from the germline V gene. As DNA, the CDR3 is TGTGCCAGCAGCTCTAGCACCCAGGGCGATGGCTACACCTTC. Its protein product is CASSSSTQGDGYTF.

CDR3 DNA sequence: TGTGCCAGCAGCCACAGCGGGAGTGGCTACAATGAGCAGTTCTTC. Translated, it gives CASSHSGSGYNEQFF. V and J are TRBV3-1 and TRBJ2-1; the match to TRBD2 covers 8 bases. The CDR3 contains 15 residues. Germline trimming cut 3 bases from V and 3 bases from J; bases unmatched to any gene: 4. From germline, CDR1 is LGHDT and CDR2 YNNKEL (reference sequence).

The sample holds many counts of this clone. The rearrangement links TRBV6-1 to TRBJ1-6; no clear D. V was shortened by 1 base and J by 9 bases, with 19 bases between the two germline ends. CDR3 size: 17 residues. Per the germline V gene, CDR1 is MNHNS and CDR2 is SASEGT. The DNA for the CDR3 is TGTGCCAGCAGTGAAGGTCGGGATTCCAATCCTAGTTCACCCCTCCACTTT. It translates to CASSEGRDSNPSSPLHF.